This section outlines one T cell receptor (beta chain) sequence together with its context. Its antigen is currently unknown. This record comes from a study of OX40 agonist ivuxolimab in advanced cancers. Study in general: Recorded diagnoses for dose-escalation patients were hepatocellular carcinoma, melanoma, renal cell or head and neck cancer.

At cycle 4 day 1, cycle 7 day 1, and baseline, blood was sampled. The CDR3 has 13 amino acids. Using immunoSEQ multiplex PCR, the repertoire was profiled, and TCRdb retains in-frame clones only, with some absent. Of tens of thousands of clones listed, about 88% are singletons. Overall study results and limits: Clonal expansion by week 6 occurred in CD4+ and CD8+ blood T cells (at 0.1 to 3.0 mg/kg).

The chain has TRBV12-2 and TRBJ2-4; TRBD2, as called in the table, went unchecked against the DNA. TRBV12-2 is tagged as a pseudogene. The sequenced sample was CD4+ or CD8+ T cells sorted from blood, obtained in a trial of the OX40 agonist ivuxolimab. The receptor comes from an adult with an advanced solid tumor such as melanoma, head and neck, liver or kidney cancer. The CDR3 bases are TGTGCAAGTCGCCCCCGTCGCAAAAACATTCAGTACTTC. Encoded protein: CASRPRRKNIQYF.